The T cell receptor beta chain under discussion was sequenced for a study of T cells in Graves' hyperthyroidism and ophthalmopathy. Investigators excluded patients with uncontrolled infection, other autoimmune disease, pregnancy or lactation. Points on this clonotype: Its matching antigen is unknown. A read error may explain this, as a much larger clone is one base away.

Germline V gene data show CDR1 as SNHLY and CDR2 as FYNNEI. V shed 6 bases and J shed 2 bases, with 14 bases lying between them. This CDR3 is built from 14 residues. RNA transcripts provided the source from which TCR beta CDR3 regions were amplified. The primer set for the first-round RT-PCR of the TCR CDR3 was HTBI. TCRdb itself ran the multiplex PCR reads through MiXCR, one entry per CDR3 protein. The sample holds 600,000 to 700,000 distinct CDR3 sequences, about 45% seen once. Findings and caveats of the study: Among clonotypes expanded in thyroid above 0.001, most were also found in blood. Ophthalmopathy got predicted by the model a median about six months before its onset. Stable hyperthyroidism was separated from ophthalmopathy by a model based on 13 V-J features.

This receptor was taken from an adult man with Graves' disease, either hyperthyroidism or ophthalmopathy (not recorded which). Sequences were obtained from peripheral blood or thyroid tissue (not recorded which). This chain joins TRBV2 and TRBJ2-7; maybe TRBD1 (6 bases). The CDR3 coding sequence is TGTGCCAGCAGGGTCGACAGGACAACCTACGAGCAGTACTTC. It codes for CASRVDRTTYEQYF. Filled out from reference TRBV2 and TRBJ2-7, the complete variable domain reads EPEVTQTPSHQVTQMGQEVILRCVPISNHLYFYWYRQILGQKVEFLVSFYNNEISEKSEIFDDQFSVERPDGSNFTLKIRSTKLEDSAMYFCASRVDRTTYEQYFGPGTRLTVT.